The 5 T cell receptor beta chains presented below share a single source sample, sequenced in a study of T cells in localized non-small cell lung cancer. The table came from immunoSEQ multiplex PCR; TCRdb's copy has only in-frame clones and leaves some out. The sample yields around 94,000 clones, roughly 90% seen once. This sample comprised peripheral blood, obtained before any cancer treatment. Receptors were obtained from a man aged 35 to 69 with stage I squamous cell lung carcinoma.

The J gene is TRBJ2-1, the V gene TRBV28; 8 bases map to TRBD1. J gave up 8 bases and V 8 bases, and 29 bases lay outside the gene matches. This CDR3 comprises 20 residues. CDR1 and CDR2 (germline): MDHEN, SYDVKM. For the CDR3, the DNA is TGTGCCAGCCGAAGTCCCCCGGGGTCTGGCAACAGGGGGACGGGCGATGAGCAGTTCTTC. Its protein product is CASRSPPGSGNRGTGDEQFF.

This chain links TRBV4-2 with TRBJ1-2; D not certain. This CDR3 comprises 16 residues. Per the germline V gene, CDR1 is LGHNA and CDR2 is YNFKEQ. The V end was cut by 0 bases, the J end by 4 bases, with 15 bases between. The CDR3 here is CASSQDKRGRLYGYTF. The CDR3 DNA is TGTGCCAGCAGCCAAGATAAGCGAGGCCGGCTCTATGGCTACACCTTC.

The chain joins TRBV28 to TRBJ2-1, with 9 bases identical to TRBD2. CDR3 length: 16 amino acids. Germline lookup yields CDR1 MDHEN and CDR2 SYDVKM. V lost 7 bases and J lost 7; bases outside the gene matches: 14. DNA of the CDR3: TGTGCCAGCATAGCGAGCGGGGGGCGCGGGGCTAATGAGCAGTTCTTC. It yields the protein CASIASGGRGANEQFF.

The chain carries TRBV28 and TRBJ1-4, with D perhaps matching TRBD1 (5 bases). CDR1 and CDR2 from the germline V gene are MDHEN and SYDVKM. The CDR3 has 13 amino acids. Trimming removed 2 bases from V and 6 bases from J, with 7 bases in between. DNA for the CDR3: TGTGCCAGCAGTTTAAGGGACGATGAAAAACTGTTTTTT. It codes for CASSLRDDEKLFF.

This sequence joins TRBV14 and TRBJ2-2; 12 bases are shared with TRBD2. Looked up from germline, CDR1 is SGHDN and CDR2 is FVKESK. V lost 6 bases, J lost 5 bases, and 4 bases stayed unmatched. The CDR3 is 15 residues long. The CDR3 is CASSWTSGVTGELFF. DNA for the CDR3: TGTGCCAGCAGTTGGACTAGCGGGGTGACCGGGGAGCTGTTTTTT.